This T cell receptor (beta chain) was obtained from a study of blood T cell repertoires in COVID-19. Whole-study context: Researchers got acute and convalescent COVID-19 samples from the United States, Italy and Spain. The analysed material was cDNA or gDNA that came from T cells, B-cell-depleted T cells, or PBMCs.

The assay was immunoSEQ multiplex PCR, and TCRdb's table has in-frame clones only and misses some. The sample records about 98,000 clones, roughly nine tenths being singletons. This CDR3 comprises 13 residues. The J segment lost 1 base and the V segment lost 5 bases, leaving 1 base of the junction unmatched. In germline, CDR1 is WNHNN, CDR2 SYGVQD (reference sequence). This receptor was taken from a man aged 65-85 years with acute or convalescent COVID-19. The chain joins TRBV10-1 to TRBJ2-7; 8 bases fit TRBD1. Sequencing was carried out using peripheral blood. This chain's CDR3 is CASSRQGSYEQYF. CDR3 coding DNA: TGCGCCAGCAGTCGACAGGGGTCCTACGAGCAGTACTTC.